This TCR beta chain derives from a study of blood T cell repertoires in COVID-19. About the study: Samples of COVID-19 (acute and convalescent) were obtained from the United States, Italy and Spain. T cells, B-cell-depleted T cells, or PBMCs supplied cDNA or gDNA.

Participants' reported clinical history set cohort assignment. The protocol was immunoSEQ multiplex PCR, while the TCRdb copy is restricted to in-frame clones and leaves out a portion. The table lists roughly 250,000 clones, around 87% of them singletons. The CDR3 spans 13 residues. Trimming stripped 0 bases from V and 9 bases from J, with 10 bases between. CDR1 is SGDLS and CDR2 is YYNGEE in the germline V gene. The sample consisted of PBMCs or T cells enriched from blood (not recorded which). The TCR comes from a woman between 50 and 59 years old who had recovered from COVID-19. V gene TRBV9 combines with J gene TRBJ2-1; D is possibly TRBD2 (5 bases). This chain's CDR3 is CASSVDISGEQFF. In nucleotides, the CDR3 is TGTGCCAGCAGCGTAGACATCAGCGGTGAGCAGTTCTTC.